This TCR beta chain was profiled in a study of human T cells and chemical hapten exposure. This clonotype was recorded at least ten times. Time point given: patch test 1, 2 weeks after DPC sensitization. Treatment here: therapeutic diphenylcyclopropenone sensitization with weekly scalp DPC. MiXCR, applied by TCRdb to the RACE reads, yields one record per CDR3 protein. Of about 340,000 distinct CDR3 sequences listed, around 7% were seen once; the top ten hold more than 7%. Trimming removed 2 bases at V and 0 bases at J, with 23 bases between. This CDR3 is 19 amino acids long. Sequenced material: whole blood, taken in connection with sensitization to the hapten diphenylcyclopropenone (DPC). The chain couples TRBV12-3 or TRBV12-4 to TRBJ2-7; perhaps D is TRBD1 or TRBD2 (7 bases each). This TCR derives from a woman aged 18-30 years with alopecia areata. Some clones in this sample may be carry-over from other donors' samples. The CDR3 sequence is CASSLTRQGLIFSSYEQYF. The CDR3, as DNA: TGTGCCAGCAGTTTAACGCGACAGGGACTAATTTTCAGCTCCTACGAGCAGTACTTC.